This TCR beta chain was recorded in a study of blood T cells in healthy people across ages. This CDR3 is 15 amino acids long. It was with a sample-barcoded 5' primer and a J-beta primer mix that a second PCR of roughly 6 to 12 cycles was run. In TCRdb, the 5' RACE reads were re-called with MiXCR into one record per CDR3 protein. The table includes 1.5 million to 2 million distinct CDR3 sequences, roughly 30% detected once. Comments on this clonotype: Its ends do not fully match the called genes, so a read error is possible.

This clonotype was obtained from a young woman in good health. Sequencing was done on a sample of blood. The chain has TRBV12-3 or TRBV12-4 and TRBJ2-3; D is possibly TRBD2 (6 bases). CDR3 bases: TGTGCCACCAGTGATTCCGCTAGCGCTAGAGATACGCAGTATTTT. Translated: CATSDSASARDTQYF.